This T cell receptor beta chain was captured in a study of cytomegalovirus exposure and HLA in healthy donors. Findings of the study overall: Presence/absence analyses assumed roughly uniform sequencing depth across donors, which may not hold. The study dropped some indistinguishable V segments, TRBV6-2 and TRBV6-3 among them.

Primers included in the PCR were 60 Vbeta and 13 Jbeta primers. Generated by immunoSEQ multiplex PCR, the TCRdb table keeps only in-frame clones and is missing some. Of around 170,000 clones listed, around 72% are singletons. Germline CDR1 MDHEN, CDR2 SYDVKM. The CDR3 has 15 amino acids. Trimming removed 6 bases from V and 6 bases from J, with 18 bases in between. Turning to this clone: The antigen remains undetermined.

This receptor was obtained from a woman aged 40-49 years in good health and CMV-seropositive. The sample comprised PBMCs. The V and J genes are TRBV28 and TRBJ1-5; no reliable D call. The CDR3 bases are TGTGCCAGCAGGGAGGACGGGCTGTCGGGTCAGCCCCAGCATTTT. Translated: CASREDGLSGQPQHF.